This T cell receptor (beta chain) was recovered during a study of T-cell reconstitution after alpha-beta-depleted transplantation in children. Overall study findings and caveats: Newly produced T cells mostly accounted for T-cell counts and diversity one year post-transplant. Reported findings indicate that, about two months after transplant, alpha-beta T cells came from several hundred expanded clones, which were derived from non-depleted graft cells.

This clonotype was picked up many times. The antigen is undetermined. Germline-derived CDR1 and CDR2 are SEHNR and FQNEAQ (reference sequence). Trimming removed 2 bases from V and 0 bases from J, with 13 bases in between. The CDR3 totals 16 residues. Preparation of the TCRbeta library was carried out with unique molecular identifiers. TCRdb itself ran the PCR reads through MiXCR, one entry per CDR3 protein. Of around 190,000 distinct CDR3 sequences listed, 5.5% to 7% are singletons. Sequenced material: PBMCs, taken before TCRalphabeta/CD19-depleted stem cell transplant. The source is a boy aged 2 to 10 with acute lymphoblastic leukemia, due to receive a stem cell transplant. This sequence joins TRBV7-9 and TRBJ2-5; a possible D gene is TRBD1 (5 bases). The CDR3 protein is CASSLNQGTYQETQYF. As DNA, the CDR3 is TGTGCCAGCAGCTTAAATCAGGGAACCTACCAAGAGACCCAGTACTTC. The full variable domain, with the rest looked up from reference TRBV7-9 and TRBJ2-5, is DTGVSQNPRHKITKRGQNVTFRCDPISEHNRLYWYRQTLGQGPEFLTYFQNEAQLEKSRLLSDRFSAERPKGSFSTLEIQRTEQGDSAMYLCASSLNQGTYQETQYFGPGTRLLVL.